This TCR beta chain was documented in a study of breast tumors, draining lymph nodes, adjacent tissues. Points from the study as a whole: Tumor TCR diversity was below lymph nodes but above nontumor tissue. The data were judged consistent with most tumor T cells coming from lymph node and expanding in tumor.

Comments on this clonotype: Its antigen is as yet unknown.

MiXCR, applied by TCRdb to the multiplex PCR reads, yields one record per CDR3 protein. Among some 170,000 distinct CDR3 sequences listed, roughly 35% were seen once. Samples came from axillary lymph nodes draining the breast cancer. CDR1 and CDR2 from the germline V gene are SGHTA and FQGNSA. This CDR3 has 13 amino acids. The V gene end was trimmed by 3 bases and the J gene end by 8 bases; junction bases not matched to a gene: 6. The chain couples TRBV7-2 to TRBJ1-2; 7 nucleotides agree with TRBD1. This sequence was found in a female donor with breast cancer. Some clones in this sample may be carry-over from other donors' samples. Material: axillary lymph node tissue. CDR3 DNA sequence: TGTGCCAGCAGCTTTACGACAGGGAACGGCTACACCTTC. Translated, it gives CASSFTTGNGYTF.